This is a list of T cell receptor beta chains from one sample in a study of T cell repertoires in cytomegalovirus infection. TCRdb analysed the reads with MiXCR anew, one entry per CDR3 protein. This table holds 150,000 to 200,000 distinct CDR3 sequences, 8% to 10% found once. The sequenced material came from PBMCs. Receptor source: a human donor in good health (CMV status not recorded). Some clones in this sample may be carry-over from other donors' samples. Both conserved end residues are part of each CDR3. Fields, in order: CDR3 protein, clone size, V gene, J gene, CDR3 length. Expanded clones get a size class; other rows say once, few or many, or leave the size out.

CASSLSRQGIHEQFF,many,TRBV7-2,TRBJ2-1,15
CASSLVAGAETQYF,many,TRBV28,TRBJ2-5,14
CASSSSLLARTDTQYF,many,TRBV7-2,TRBJ2-3,16
CASSQDSRWFFGSTF,many,TRBV14,TRBJ1-1,15
CASSLRSGGETDTQYF,many,TRBV7-2,TRBJ2-3,16
CASSLANLRNSGNTIYF,many,TRBV7-8,TRBJ1-3,17
CASSTLAGVRTDTQYF,.,TRBV19,TRBJ2-3,16
CASRTSGTALYGYTF,few,TRBV2,TRBJ1-2,15
CASSFIGGLYYGYTF,many,TRBV28,TRBJ1-2,15
CASRTDSYGYTF,.,TRBV5-1,TRBJ1-2,12
CASSLYRQGDEQFF,many,TRBV27,TRBJ2-1,14
CASSPSGQGTHEQYF,many,TRBV7-3,TRBJ2-7,15
CASARDGYGYTF,.,TRBV27,TRBJ1-2,12
CASSFGGDYNEQFF,few,TRBV7-2,TRBJ2-1,14
CASSQGRGGRSGNTIYF,.,TRBV4-1,TRBJ1-3,17
CASSFRRQPQHF,few,TRBV12-3/TRBV12-4,TRBJ1-5,12
CASSLGTAGETQYF,many,TRBV7-2,TRBJ2-5,14
CASRGDLNEKLFF,few,TRBV19,TRBJ1-4,13
CASSYSDRLATNEKLFF,many,TRBV6-2/TRBV6-3,TRBJ1-4,17
CASSPTGPGEKLFF,.,TRBV4-3,TRBJ1-4,14
CASSLGTSGRILETQYF,.,TRBV7-2,TRBJ2-5,17
CASRASGRSYEQYF,many,TRBV11-2,TRBJ2-7,14
CASSWGLSNEQFF,many,TRBV7-2,TRBJ2-1,13
CASSLRPPRGDPYNEQFF,many,TRBV7-2,TRBJ2-1,18
CASSLTGAYGYTF,many,TRBV12-3/TRBV12-4,TRBJ1-2,13
CATSDAGTPQPNEQFF,many,TRBV24-1,TRBJ2-1,16
CAISTGTGDSNQPQHF,many,TRBV10-3,TRBJ1-5,16
CASSPTFTGELFF,.,TRBV12-3/TRBV12-4,TRBJ2-2,13
CASSYMESSYNEQFF,.,TRBV6-2/TRBV6-3,TRBJ2-1,15
CSVTTRMNTEAFF,many,TRBV29-1,TRBJ1-1,13
CASSSSDRVDGYTF,many,TRBV28,TRBJ1-2,14
CASSPGTAPAHEQYF,many,TRBV28,TRBJ2-7,15
CSAFRGGMGTDTQYF,few,TRBV20-1,TRBJ2-3,15
CASTPWNTGELFF,.,TRBV9,TRBJ2-2,13
CASSGGPSLNSNEQFF,many,TRBV2,TRBJ2-1,16
CASSEGWGASSYEQYF,.,TRBV5-4,TRBJ2-7,16
CASRITGTGTEANYGYTF,many,TRBV27,TRBJ1-2,18
CSAGGFPTDTQYF,few,TRBV20-1,TRBJ2-3,13
CASSLGLAGVDTGELFF,many,TRBV7-2,TRBJ2-2,17
CAATTGDSYEQYF,.,TRBV10-3,TRBJ2-7,13
CASSLDSPYEQYF,many,TRBV7-2,TRBJ2-7,13
CATSRDRGQSYEQYF,many,TRBV15,TRBJ2-7,15
CASSSRTSPMNTEAFF,many,TRBV7-2,TRBJ1-1,16
CASSPAQGALYEQYF,.,TRBV18,TRBJ2-7,15
CASSRSSGGNTEAFF,many,TRBV7-8,TRBJ1-1,15
CASSLVRGYYTEAFF,once,TRBV28,TRBJ1-1,15
CASSFPEGRANYGYTF,many,TRBV7-2,TRBJ1-2,16
CASSLGRDRGSYEQYF,many,TRBV6-6,TRBJ2-7,16
CATSDTTSGSSYNEQFF,few,TRBV24-1,TRBJ2-1,17